A single sample gave rise to the 14 T cell receptor beta chains below, sequenced in a study of T cell repertoires in ileal Crohn's disease. Time point defined: neoterminal ileum biopsy at postoperative endoscopy, about 6 months after surgery. Sequenced by immunoSEQ multiplex PCR; TCRdb stores in-frame clones only, minus some. This sample has about 9,200 clones, with less than 80% found just once. Input material: ileal tissue. These receptors came from an adult with Crohn's disease.

V gene TRBV19 combines with J gene TRBJ2-1; TRBD2 matches 11 bases. CDR3 length: 16 residues. Germline values: CDR1 LNHDA, CDR2 SQIVND (reference sequence). The J segment lost 4 bases and the V segment lost 3 bases, leaving 5 bases of the junction unmatched. CDR3 loop: CASSISSGGSYNEQFF. CDR3 sequence (DNA): TGTGCCAGTAGTATTTCTAGCGGGGGGTCTTACAATGAGCAGTTCTTC.

The rearrangement uses TRBV19 and TRBJ2-3; a possible D gene is TRBD2 (6 bases). There are 14 residues in the CDR3. Germline CDR1 LNHDA, CDR2 SQIVND (reference sequence). V was trimmed by 10 bases and J by 1 base, leaving 15 bases between them. CDR3 loop: CATRDWGRTDTQYF. The CDR3 DNA is TGTGCCACCAGGGACTGGGGACGCACAGATACGCAGTATTTT.

This sequence joins TRBV11-2 and TRBJ2-7, with no clear D. The CDR3 covers 15 residues. Germline CDR1 and CDR2: SGHAT and FQNNGV. Trimming cost V 1 base and J 3 bases, with 13 bases left between them. The CDR3 protein is CASSLGYRRHYEQYF. The CDR3 bases are TGTGCCAGCAGCTTAGGTTATAGACGACACTACGAGCAGTACTTC. Looking up the rest from reference TRBV11-2 and TRBJ2-7 gives the full variable domain: EAGVAQSPRYKIIEKRQSVAFWCNPISGHATLYWYQQILGQGPKLLIQFQNNGVVDDSQLPKDRFSAERLKGVDSTLKIQPAKLEDSAVYLCASSLGYRRHYEQYFGPGTRLTVT.

The chain employs TRBV21-1 and TRBJ1-2. TRBV21-1 is listed as a pseudogene. The CDR3 consists of 16 residues. The CDR3 nucleotides are TGTGCCAGCAGCAAAGCGTTAACGGGATCTAACTATGGCTACACCTTC. It translates to CASSKALTGSNYGYTF.

The CDR3, as DNA: TGTGCCAGCAGTCGCCTGACAGAGCTCTATAGCAATCAGCCCCAGCATTTT. It specifies CASSRLTELYSNQPQHF. This chain joins TRBV27 and TRBJ1-5; maybe TRBD1 (5 bases). The length of the CDR3 is 17 residues. V lost 5 bases, J lost 0 bases, and 17 bases lay in between. Germline V gives CDR1 MNHEY, CDR2 SMNVEV (reference sequence).

V gene TRBV11-1 combines with J gene TRBJ2-1, with D possibly TRBD2 on 6 matching bases. This CDR3 comprises 14 residues. From germline, CDR1 is SGHAT and CDR2 FQDESV (reference sequence). V shed 4 bases and J shed 3 bases, with 10 bases lying between them. CDR3 DNA sequence: TGTGCCAGCAGCTCCGGGACTGGCTACAATGAGCAGTTCTTC. Residues: CASSSGTGYNEQFF.

The genes are TRBV10-3 and TRBJ2-6; 8 bases map to TRBD1. Germline trimming cut 10 bases from V and 2 bases from J; bases unmatched to any gene: 10. Germline CDR1 is ENHRY and CDR2 is SYGVKD. This CDR3 is 16 amino acids long. The CDR3: CATKDRGKAGANVLTF. DNA for the CDR3: TGTGCCACCAAAGACAGGGGTAAGGCTGGGGCCAACGTCCTGACTTTC.

The chain carries TRBV27 and TRBJ2-3, with D unresolved. The CDR3 spans 11 residues. The ends were cut back, 11 bases at V and 0 bases at J, with 6 bases in the middle. CDR1 is MNHEY and CDR2 is SMNVEV in the germline V gene (reference sequence). The CDR3, as DNA: TGTGCCTCGAGTAGCACAGATACGCAGTATTTT. Its protein product is CASSSTDTQYF.

The chain couples TRBV6-5 to TRBJ2-7; possibly TRBD2 for D (6 bases). Germline CDR1 MNHEY, CDR2 SVGAGI. Trimming left V 6 bases short and J 5 bases short, with 8 bases between. This CDR3 region has 11 residues. The CDR3 coding sequence is TGTGCCAGCAGGGGGGGTAACGAGCAGTACTTC. It specifies CASRGGNEQYF.

This sequence joins TRBV5-1 and TRBJ2-1; 12 nucleotides agree with TRBD1. The CDR3 covers 15 residues. Per the germline V gene, CDR1 is SGHRS and CDR2 is YFSETQ. V lost 4 bases and J lost 5; bases outside the gene matches: 4. The CDR3 coding sequence is TGCGCCAGCAGCGTCGGGACAGGGGGCCACAATGAGCAGTTCTTC. Protein: CASSVGTGGHNEQFF. The variable domain in full, with the rest retrieved from reference TRBV5-1 and TRBJ2-1, is KAGVTQTPRYLIKTRGQQVTLSCSPISGHRSVSWYQQTPGQGLQFLFEYFSETQRNKGNFPGRFSGRQFSNSRSEMNVSTLELGDSALYLCASSVGTGGHNEQFFGPGTRLTVL.

Turning to this clone: The sample holds other DNA sequences that translate to the same CDR3. The chain carries TRBV19 and TRBJ1-5; 7 nucleotides agree with TRBD1. Germline V lookup: CDR1 LNHDA, CDR2 SQIVND (reference sequence). The CDR3 totals 15 residues. V was clipped by 6 bases and J by 3 bases; unmatched bases: 8. The DNA of the CDR3 is TGTGCCAGTAGCGAGGGACAGTCCCTCAATCAGCCCCAGCATTTT. Amino acids: CASSEGQSLNQPQHF.

Details on this clone: The sample holds other DNA sequences that translate to the same CDR3. This chain links TRBV30 with TRBJ1-6; 7 bases map to TRBD1. CDR1 is GTSNPN, CDR2 SVGIG, per germline (reference sequence). CDR3 length: 15 amino acids. The ends lost 3 bases at V and 6 bases at J; junction bases unmatched: 8. CDR3 in DNA: TGTGCCTGGAGAGTACAGGGGACGAGTAATTCACCCCTCCACTTT. It is translated as CAWRVQGTSNSPLHF.

This chain joins TRBV19 and TRBJ2-4; 7 bases are shared with TRBD1. Germline loops: CDR1 LNHDA, CDR2 SQIVND (reference sequence). The CDR3 is made up of 15 amino acids. Trimming removed 5 bases from V and 4 bases from J; junction bases left unmatched: 8. The DNA for the CDR3 is TGTGCCAGTAGTCCTTCACCGGGACAGAAAAACATTCAGTACTTC. Translating it yields CASSPSPGQKNIQYF.

DNA of the CDR3: TGTGCCAGCAGCCAGGGGGCGGGTACCGGGGAGCTGTTTTTT. Translating gives CASSQGAGTGELFF. J is TRBJ2-2 and V is TRBV6-5; TRBD1 matches 8 bases. CDR3 length: 14 amino acids. Germline CDR1 and CDR2: MNHEY and SVGAGI. V shed 6 bases and J 5 bases; nucleotides not matched to a gene: 5.